The 2 T cell receptor beta chains in this list originate from one sample, sequenced in a study of Graves' ophthalmopathy and Graves' hyperthyroidism. Investigators amplified TCR beta CDR3 regions from RNA transcripts. Amplification began with first-round RT-PCR using HTBI primers, then second-round multiplex PCR was performed. Via MiXCR, TCRdb re-called the multiplex PCR reads, giving one row per CDR3 protein. Of around 520,000 distinct CDR3 sequences detected, approximately 35% appear once; the ten largest clones hold roughly 4.5%. Sequencing was carried out using peripheral blood or thyroid tissue (not recorded which). All receptors derive from an adult man with Graves' hyperthyroidism.

This clonotype appeared many times. V gene TRBV12-3 or TRBV12-4 combines with J gene TRBJ1-2; 9 bases are shared with TRBD1. This CDR3 is built from 15 residues. J was trimmed by 2 bases and V by 5 bases; bases with no gene match: 6. CDR3 in amino acids: CASSPRTGANYGYTF. CDR3 DNA sequence: TGTGCCAGCAGTCCCAGGACAGGGGCGAACTATGGCTACACCTTC.

This clonotype was observed at least ten times. The chain is built from TRBV5-1 and TRBJ1-4, with D hard to call. The CDR3 is made up of 14 amino acids. The germline CDR1 and CDR2 sequences are SGHRS and YFSETQ. V was trimmed by 5 bases and J by 0 bases, leaving 8 bases between them. CDR3 protein: CASRQTSTNEKLFF. CDR3 bases: TGCGCCAGCAGACAGACCTCAACTAATGAAAAACTGTTTTTT.